This T cell receptor beta chain was found in a study of T cell changes during pregnancy in multiple sclerosis. The sample holds one count of this clone. The V and J ends lost 6 bases and 7 bases, in that order; junction bases with no gene match: 10. Germline V gene sequence: CDR1 MNHNS, CDR2 SASEGT. The CDR3 runs to 15 residues. The method was immunoSEQ multiplex PCR; TCRdb's version includes in-frame clones alone and lacks a portion of them. The table includes around 56,000 clones, 90% detected once. The J gene is TRBJ1-5, the V gene TRBV6-1; 9 bases fit TRBD1. The sample in question was peripheral blood, obtained in the first trimester of pregnancy. The origin of this receptor is a female donor in good health, enrolled as a control in a pregnancy study. The CDR3 protein is CASRGRTGDRQPQHF. CDR3 nucleotide sequence: TGTGCCAGCAGAGGCAGGACAGGGGATCGCCAGCCCCAGCATTTT.